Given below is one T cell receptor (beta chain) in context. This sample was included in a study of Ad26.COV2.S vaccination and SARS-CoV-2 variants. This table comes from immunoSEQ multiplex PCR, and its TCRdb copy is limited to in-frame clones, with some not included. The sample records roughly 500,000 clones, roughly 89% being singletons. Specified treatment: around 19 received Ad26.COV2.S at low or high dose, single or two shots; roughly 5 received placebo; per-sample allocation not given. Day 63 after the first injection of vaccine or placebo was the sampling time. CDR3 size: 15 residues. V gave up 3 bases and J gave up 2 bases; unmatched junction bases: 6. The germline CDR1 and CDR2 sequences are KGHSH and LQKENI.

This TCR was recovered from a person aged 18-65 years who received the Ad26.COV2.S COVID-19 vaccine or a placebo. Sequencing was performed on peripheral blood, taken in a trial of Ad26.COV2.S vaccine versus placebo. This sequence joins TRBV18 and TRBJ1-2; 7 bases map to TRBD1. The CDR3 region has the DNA TGTGCCAGCTCACCCGCGGGACAGATAAACTATGGCTACACCTTC. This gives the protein CASSPAGQINYGYTF.